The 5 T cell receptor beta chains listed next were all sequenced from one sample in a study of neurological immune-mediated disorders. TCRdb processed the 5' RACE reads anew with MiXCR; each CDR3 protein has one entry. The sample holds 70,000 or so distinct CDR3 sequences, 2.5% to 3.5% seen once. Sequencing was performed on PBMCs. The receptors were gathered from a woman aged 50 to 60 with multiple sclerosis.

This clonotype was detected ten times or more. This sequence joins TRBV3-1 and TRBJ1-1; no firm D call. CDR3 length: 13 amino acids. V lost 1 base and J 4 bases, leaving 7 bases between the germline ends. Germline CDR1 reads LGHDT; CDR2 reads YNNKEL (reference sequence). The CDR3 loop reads CASSQVGSTEAFF. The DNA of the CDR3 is TGTGCCAGCAGCCAAGTGGGGAGCACTGAAGCTTTCTTT.

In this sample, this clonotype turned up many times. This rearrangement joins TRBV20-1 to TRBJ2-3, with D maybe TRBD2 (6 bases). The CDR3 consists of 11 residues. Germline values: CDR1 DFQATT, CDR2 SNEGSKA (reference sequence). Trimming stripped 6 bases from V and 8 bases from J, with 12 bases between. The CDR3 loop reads CSAPMRGTQYF. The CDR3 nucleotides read TGCAGTGCCCCTATGCGGGGTACGCAGTATTTT.

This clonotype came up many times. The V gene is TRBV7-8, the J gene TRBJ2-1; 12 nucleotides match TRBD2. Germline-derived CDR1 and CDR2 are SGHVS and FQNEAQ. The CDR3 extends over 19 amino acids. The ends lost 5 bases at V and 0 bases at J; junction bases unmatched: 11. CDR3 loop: CASSPDGLAGLSSYNEQFF. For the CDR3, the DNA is TGTGCCAGCAGCCCTGACGGACTAGCGGGGCTGAGCTCCTACAATGAGCAGTTCTTC.

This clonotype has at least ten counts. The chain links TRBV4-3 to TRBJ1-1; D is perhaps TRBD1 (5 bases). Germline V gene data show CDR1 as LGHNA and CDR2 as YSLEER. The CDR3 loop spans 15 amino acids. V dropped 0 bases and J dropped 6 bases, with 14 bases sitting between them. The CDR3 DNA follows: TGCGCCAGCAGCCAAGATCTTTCCAGGGCCGCTGAAGCTTTCTTT. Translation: CASSQDLSRAAEAFF.

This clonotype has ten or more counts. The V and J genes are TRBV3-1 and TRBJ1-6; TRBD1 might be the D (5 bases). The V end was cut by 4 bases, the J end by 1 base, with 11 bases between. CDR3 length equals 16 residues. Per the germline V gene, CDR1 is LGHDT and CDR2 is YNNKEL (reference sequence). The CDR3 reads CASSPYRGSYNSPLHF. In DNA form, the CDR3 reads TGTGCCAGCAGCCCGTACCGGGGGTCCTATAATTCACCCCTCCACTTT.